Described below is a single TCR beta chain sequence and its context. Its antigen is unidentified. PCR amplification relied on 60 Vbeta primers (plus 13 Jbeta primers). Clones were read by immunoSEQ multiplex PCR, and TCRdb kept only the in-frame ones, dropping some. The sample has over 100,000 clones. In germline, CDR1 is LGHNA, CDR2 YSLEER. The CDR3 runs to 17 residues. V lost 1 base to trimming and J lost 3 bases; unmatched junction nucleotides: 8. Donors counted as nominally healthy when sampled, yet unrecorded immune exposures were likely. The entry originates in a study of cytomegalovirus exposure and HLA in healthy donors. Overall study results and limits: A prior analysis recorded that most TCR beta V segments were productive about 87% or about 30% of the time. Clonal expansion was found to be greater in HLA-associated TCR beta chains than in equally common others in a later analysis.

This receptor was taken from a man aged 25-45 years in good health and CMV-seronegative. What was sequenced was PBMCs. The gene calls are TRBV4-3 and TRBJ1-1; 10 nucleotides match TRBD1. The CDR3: CASSQGPGTGADTEAFF. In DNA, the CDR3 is TGCGCCAGCAGCCAAGGTCCCGGGACAGGGGCGGACACTGAAGCTTTCTTT.